Below, one TCR beta chain is given with its context. The target antigen is unknown. This sample is part of a study of shared clonotypes between healthy human individuals. Across the whole study: Each donor contributed plates that comprised three CD4 naive, three CD4 memory, two CD8 naive and one CD8 memory. Findings of the study overall: For naive CD4 cells, approximately 5% of clonotypes were shared across a handful of donors. All-four-donor shared clonotypes had higher generation probabilities than non-shared clonotypes did.

Clones were read by immunoSEQ multiplex PCR, and TCRdb kept only the in-frame ones, dropping some. Among about 2.3 million clones listed, 90% to 95% were seen once. Deletions cut 2 bases from V and 8 bases from J, with 12 bases between. The CDR3 is made up of 13 amino acids. Germline V lookup: CDR1 SEHNR, CDR2 FQNEAQ (reference sequence). This chain links TRBV7-9 with TRBJ1-2; perhaps TRBD1 as D (6 bases). The clonotype was recovered from a man aged 18 to 29 in good health. Some clones in this sample may be carry-over from other donors' samples. Sequencing input: naive CD4+ T cells from PBMCs. Subset of the sample: CD45RA+ positively selected. The CDR3 sequence is CASSLRGDTGYTF. The CDR3 DNA sequence: TGTGCCAGCAGCTTACGGGGGGACACCGGCTACACCTTC.